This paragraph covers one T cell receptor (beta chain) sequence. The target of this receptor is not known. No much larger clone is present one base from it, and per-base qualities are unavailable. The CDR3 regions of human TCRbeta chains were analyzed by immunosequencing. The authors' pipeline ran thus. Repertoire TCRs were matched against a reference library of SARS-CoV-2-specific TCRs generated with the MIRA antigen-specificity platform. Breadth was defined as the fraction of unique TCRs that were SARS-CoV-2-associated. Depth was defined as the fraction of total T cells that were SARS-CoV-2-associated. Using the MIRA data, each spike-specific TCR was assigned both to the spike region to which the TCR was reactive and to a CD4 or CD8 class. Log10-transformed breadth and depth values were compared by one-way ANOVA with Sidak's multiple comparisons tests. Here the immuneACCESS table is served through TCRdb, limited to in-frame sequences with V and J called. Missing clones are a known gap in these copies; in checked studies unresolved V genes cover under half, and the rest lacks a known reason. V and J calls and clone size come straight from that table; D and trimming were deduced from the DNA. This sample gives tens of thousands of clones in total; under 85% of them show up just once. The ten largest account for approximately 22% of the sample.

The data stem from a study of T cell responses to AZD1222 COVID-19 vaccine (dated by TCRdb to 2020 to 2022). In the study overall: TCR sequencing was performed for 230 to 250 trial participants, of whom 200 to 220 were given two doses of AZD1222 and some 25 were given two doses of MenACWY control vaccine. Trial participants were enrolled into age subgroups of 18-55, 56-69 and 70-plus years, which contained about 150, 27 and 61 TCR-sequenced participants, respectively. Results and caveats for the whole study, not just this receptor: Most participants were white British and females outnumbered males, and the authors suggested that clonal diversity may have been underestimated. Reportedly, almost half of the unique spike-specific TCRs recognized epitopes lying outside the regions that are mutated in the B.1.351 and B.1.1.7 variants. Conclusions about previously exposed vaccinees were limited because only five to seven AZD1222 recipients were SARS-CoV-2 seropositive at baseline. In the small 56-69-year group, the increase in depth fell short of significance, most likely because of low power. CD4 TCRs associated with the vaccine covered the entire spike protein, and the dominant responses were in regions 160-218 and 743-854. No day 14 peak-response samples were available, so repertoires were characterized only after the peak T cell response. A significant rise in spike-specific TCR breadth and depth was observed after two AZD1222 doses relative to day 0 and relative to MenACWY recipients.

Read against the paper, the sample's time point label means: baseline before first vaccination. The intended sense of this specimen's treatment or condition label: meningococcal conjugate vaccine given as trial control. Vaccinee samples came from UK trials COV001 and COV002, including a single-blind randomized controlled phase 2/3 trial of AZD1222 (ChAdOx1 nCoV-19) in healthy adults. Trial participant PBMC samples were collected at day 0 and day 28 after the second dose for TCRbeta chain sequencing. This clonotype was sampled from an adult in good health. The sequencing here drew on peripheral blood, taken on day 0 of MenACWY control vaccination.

The CDR3 reads CASSPRDRLYQETQYF. The sequence in DNA is TGTGCCAGCAGTCCCCGGGACAGATTGTACCAAGAGACCCAGTACTTC. The chain links TRBV28 with TRBJ2-5, and TRBD1 matches 7 of the central bases. Inclusive of the bounding cysteine and phenylalanine, the CDR3 is 16 residues long. CDR3 DNA only is kept here, 48 bases in frame from base 1. Here V drops 5 bases and J drops 0 bases, and the junction holds 9 bases not matched to any gene. The germline V gene supplies CDR1 MDHEN and CDR2 SYDVKM.